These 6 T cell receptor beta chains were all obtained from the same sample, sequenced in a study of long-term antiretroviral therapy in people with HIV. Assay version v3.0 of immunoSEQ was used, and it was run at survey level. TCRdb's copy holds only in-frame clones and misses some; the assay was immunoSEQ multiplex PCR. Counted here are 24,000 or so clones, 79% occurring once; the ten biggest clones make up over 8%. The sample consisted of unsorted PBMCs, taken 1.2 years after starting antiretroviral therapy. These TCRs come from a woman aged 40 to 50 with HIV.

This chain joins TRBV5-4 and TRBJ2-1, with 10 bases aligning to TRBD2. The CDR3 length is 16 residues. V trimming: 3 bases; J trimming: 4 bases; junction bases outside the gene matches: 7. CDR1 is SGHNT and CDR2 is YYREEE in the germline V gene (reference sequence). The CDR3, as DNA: TGTGCCAGCAGCTCTCTGACTAGCGGGTATTACAATGAGCAGTTCTTC. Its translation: CASSSLTSGYYNEQFF.

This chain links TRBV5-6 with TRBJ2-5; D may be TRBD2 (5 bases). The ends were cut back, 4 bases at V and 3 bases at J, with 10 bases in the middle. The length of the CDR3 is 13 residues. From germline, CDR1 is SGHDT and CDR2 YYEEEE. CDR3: CASSTGSEETQYF. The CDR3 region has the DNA TGTGCCAGCAGCACGGGATCCGAAGAGACCCAGTACTTC.

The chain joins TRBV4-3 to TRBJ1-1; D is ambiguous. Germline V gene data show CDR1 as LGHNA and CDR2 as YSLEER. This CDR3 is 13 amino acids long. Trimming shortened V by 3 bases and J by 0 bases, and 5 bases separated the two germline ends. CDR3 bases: TGCGCCAGCAGCCAGACCTTGAACACTGAAGCTTTCTTT. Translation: CASSQTLNTEAFF.

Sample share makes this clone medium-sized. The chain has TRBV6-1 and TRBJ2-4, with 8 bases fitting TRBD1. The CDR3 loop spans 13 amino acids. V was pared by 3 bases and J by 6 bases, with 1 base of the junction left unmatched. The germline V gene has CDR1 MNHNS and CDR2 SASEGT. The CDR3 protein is CASSDQGANIQYF. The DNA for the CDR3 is TGTGCCAGCAGTGACCAGGGGGCAAACATTCAGTACTTC.

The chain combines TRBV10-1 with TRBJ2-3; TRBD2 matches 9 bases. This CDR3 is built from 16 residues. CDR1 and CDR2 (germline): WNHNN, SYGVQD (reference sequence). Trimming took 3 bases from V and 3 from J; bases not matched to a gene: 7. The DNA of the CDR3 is TGCGCCAGCAGTGACGCGGGAGGGGAAATTACAGATACGCAGTATTTT. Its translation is CASSDAGGEITDTQYF.

This CDR3 reads CASRFRTAGSDQPQHF. The CDR3 nucleotides are TGTGCCAGCAGGTTTAGGACAGCCGGCTCGGATCAGCCCCAGCATTTT. The V gene is TRBV28, the J gene TRBJ1-5; a possible D gene is TRBD1 (6 bases). Trimming removed 6 bases at V and 5 bases at J, with 20 bases between. The CDR3 loop spans 16 amino acids. Germline CDR1 reads MDHEN; CDR2 reads SYDVKM.